A selection of T cell receptor beta chains follows, all from one sample in a study of T-cell memory formation after mild COVID-19. MiXCR, applied by TCRdb to the 5' RACE reads, yields one record per CDR3 protein. The data show fewer than 450,000 distinct CDR3 sequences, around 24% seen once. Sequenced input: PBMCs or a T cell subset sorted from them (not recorded which). Every receptor here comes from an adult woman who had mild COVID-19 (a few samples of this study predate the infection). Cell type and time point are not known. Both conserved end residues are part of each CDR3. The D gene is left open where the match is weak. Rows may omit the clone size; those that give it use once, few, many or a size class.

V gene	D gene	clone size	J gene	CDR3 protein	CDR3 DNA
TRBV20-1	TRBD2	.	TRBJ2-5	CSARRAGGLRETQYF	TGCAGTGCTAGGAGAGCGGGAGGGTTGCGAGAGACCCAGTACTTC
TRBV4-1	TRBD2	.	TRBJ2-3	CASSQGVTSGLTDTQYF	TGCGCCAGCAGCCAAGGCGTTACTAGCGGGCTCACAGATACGCAGTATTTT
TRBV6-5	.	.	TRBJ2-7	CASTWGPTYEQYF	TGTGCCAGCACTTGGGGGCCCACCTACGAGCAGTACTTC
TRBV10-3	.	.	TRBJ2-7	CAISESKKNYEQYF	TGTGCCATCAGTGAGTCAAAAAAGAACTACGAGCAGTACTTC
TRBV14	TRBD1	few	TRBJ1-1	CASSRERAQGAITEAFF	TGTGCCAGCAGCCGAGAAAGAGCACAGGGGGCAATCACTGAAGCTTTCTTT
TRBV5-1	TRBD1	.	TRBJ1-2	CASSLRDRGNYTF	TGCGCCAGCAGCTTACGGGACAGGGGGAACTACACCTTC
TRBV5-1	TRBD1	.	TRBJ1-2	CASSYGQAHGYTF	TGCGCCAGCAGCTACGGACAGGCGCATGGCTACACCTTC
TRBV24-1	.	few	TRBJ1-2	CATSDGAGVRGYTF	TGTGCCACCAGTGATGGAGCCGGGGTACGTGGCTACACCTTC
TRBV25-1	.	few	TRBJ1-3	CASSAPQPGEVNTIYF	TGTGCCAGCAGTGCACCTCAGCCAGGGGAGGTAAACACCATATATTTT
TRBV7-8	.	.	TRBJ1-4	CASSLVGGKLFF	TGTGCCAGCAGCTTAGTAGGGGGAAAACTGTTTTTT
TRBV2	.	.	TRBJ2-2	CASNEVGITGELFF	TGTGCCAGCAATGAAGTAGGGATCACCGGGGAGCTGTTTTTT
TRBV7-2	.	medium-sized	TRBJ2-2	CASSLRERGTGELFF	TGTGCCAGCAGCCTACGGGAGAGGGGCACCGGGGAGCTGTTTTTT
TRBV25-1	.	few	TRBJ1-2	CASSENQGFHTF	TGTGCCAGCAGTGAGAATCAGGGTTTCCACACCTTC
TRBV20-1	.	few	TRBJ1-1	CSARADEAFF	TGCAGTGCTAGGGCAGATGAAGCTTTCTTT
TRBV27	.	.	TRBJ2-2	CASSLRLILDTGELFF	TGTGCCAGCAGTTTACGGCTCATACTGGACACCGGGGAGCTGTTTTTT
TRBV7-8	.	.	TRBJ2-7	CASSLSGLRSYEQYF	TGTGCCAGCAGCTTATCGGGCCTTCGCTCCTACGAGCAGTACTTC
TRBV12-3/TRBV12-4	TRBD1	many	TRBJ1-1	CASSLGQTNTEAFF	TGTGCCAGCAGCTTGGGACAGACGAACACTGAAGCTTTCTTT
TRBV19	.	once	TRBJ2-1	CASSYSAGEQFF	TGTGCCAGTAGTTACTCGGCGGGAGAGCAGTTCTTC
TRBV18	TRBD1	.	TRBJ1-1	CASSPEAGGEEAFF	TGTGCCAGCTCACCAGAGGCAGGGGGCGAAGAAGCTTTCTTT
TRBV6-2/TRBV6-3	TRBD1	.	TRBJ1-2	CASWTGTYGYTF	TGTGCCAGTTGGACAGGCACCTATGGCTACACCTTC
TRBV19	TRBD1	.	TRBJ1-5	CASSIGKGASNQPQHF	TGTGCCAGTAGTATAGGTAAGGGGGCGAGCAATCAGCCCCAGCATTTT
TRBV7-2	TRBD1	.	TRBJ2-2	CASSDRFRGTGELFF	TGTGCCAGCAGCGACCGCTTCAGGGGGACCGGGGAGCTGTTTTTT
TRBV20-1	.	few	TRBJ1-2	CSASWGYGYTF	TGCAGTGCTAGTTGGGGATATGGCTACACCTTC
TRBV24-1	.	.	TRBJ2-1	CATSDGHSYGQFF	TGTGCCACCAGTGATGGTCATTCCTATGGGCAGTTCTTC
TRBV5-1	TRBD2	few	TRBJ2-5	CASTPGGGGVPKETQYF	TGCGCCAGCACCCCAGGAGGTGGGGGGGTCCCAAAAGAGACCCAGTACTTC
TRBV4-1	TRBD1	.	TRBJ1-2	CASSQALLGQGNYGYTF	TGCGCCAGCAGCCAAGCACTCCTCGGACAGGGCAACTATGGCTACACCTTC